The rows below give T cell receptor beta chains drawn from one sample of a study of T cell responses to AZD1222 COVID-19 vaccine. Profiled with immunoSEQ multiplex PCR; TCRdb holds only in-frame clones, not every one. The sample records approximately 260,000 clones, 85% to 95% being singletons. This material consisted of peripheral blood, taken on day 0 of AZD1222 vaccination. The receptors derive from an adult in good health. Both conserved end residues are part of each CDR3. The order of the fields is V gene, D gene, J gene, clone size, CDR3 DNA, CDR3 protein. A D gene is named only where the DNA matches it firmly. Some rows mark clone size as missing; the rest say once, few, many or name a class of expanded clone.

TRBV7-2	TRBD1	TRBJ1-6	-	TGTGCCAGCAGCTACGACAGGGGAAATTCACCCCTCCACTTT	CASSYDRGNSPLHF
TRBV13	-	TRBJ2-1	-	TGTGCCAGCAGCCCGTATCAGGGGGGTGAGCAGTTCTTC	CASSPYQGGEQFF
TRBV6-6	-	TRBJ2-1	-	TGTGCCAGCAGTTCGGGGTACAATGAGCAGTTCTTC	CASSSGYNEQFF
TRBV3-1/TRBV3-2	-	TRBJ1-1	-	TGTGCCAGCAGCCCCATACCGGCGAACACTGAAGCTTTCTTT	CASSPIPANTEAFF
TRBV5-6	-	TRBJ1-5	-	TGTGCCAGCAGCTTGGCTGGAAATCAGCCCCAGCATTTT	CASSLAGNQPQHF
TRBV2	-	TRBJ1-5	-	TGTGCCAGCAGTCGTGAGGGTCAGCCCCAGCATTTT	CASSREGQPQHF
TRBV11-3	-	TRBJ2-1	-	TGTGCCAGCAGCTTAGTCATGGTCTCCTACAATGAGCAGTTCTTC	CASSLVMVSYNEQFF
TRBV24-1	-	TRBJ2-1	-	TGTGCCACCAGTGTACTGAATGAGCAGTTCTTC	CATSVLNEQFF
TRBV20-1	-	TRBJ2-5	-	TGCAGTGGGCTTCGGTTGGAGACCCAGTACTTC	CSGLRLETQYF
TRBV6-5	TRBD1	TRBJ1-3	once	TGTGCCAGCAGGGGACAGGGGGCGAGAAACACCATATATTTT	CASRGQGARNTIYF
TRBV9	-	TRBJ2-2	-	TGTGCCAGCCGCGAGGCACCGAACACCGGGGAGCTGTTTTTT	CASREAPNTGELFF
TRBV20-1	TRBD1	TRBJ2-1	-	TGCAGTGTTCGGGGGACAGGGGTGCAGTTCTTC	CSVRGTGVQFF
TRBV5-1	-	TRBJ2-5	-	TGCGCCAGCAGCTTGTGGACGACCAGGGAGACCCAGTACTTC	CASSLWTTRETQYF
TRBV4-1	TRBD1	TRBJ1-4	-	TGCGCCAGCAGCGCACTTGGGACAGCGGCAACTAATGAAAAACTGTTTTTT	CASSALGTAATNEKLFF
TRBV21-1	-	TRBJ1-4	-	TGTGCCAGCACCAAAAGGCTGGACAGGGCCTTTCTTTGTAATGAAAAACTGTTTTTT	CASTKRLDRAFLCNEKLFF
TRBV5-1	-	TRBJ1-6	-	TGCGCCAGCAGCTTTCTTCCGGGGAGCTCCTATAATTCACCCCTCCACTTT	CASSFLPGSSYNSPLHF
TRBV5-1	-	TRBJ2-7	-	TGCGCCAGCAGCCCTGGATACTACGAGCAGTACTTC	CASSPGYYEQYF
TRBV7-2	-	TRBJ1-5	-	TGTGCCAGCAGCGAAAGAACAGGGCTAAATCAGCCCCAGCATTTT	CASSERTGLNQPQHF
TRBV2	TRBD1	TRBJ1-1	-	TGTGCCAGCGGGGGACAGGGTGATCCAGCTTTCTTT	CASGGQGDPAFF
TRBV10-3	-	TRBJ1-2	-	TGTGCCATCCGTCTGTCAGGAGCTAGTAATGGCTACACCTTC	CAIRLSGASNGYTF
TRBV4-1	-	TRBJ1-4	-	TGCGCCAGCAGGTCCCCTGCAACTAATGAAAAACTGTTTTTT	CASRSPATNEKLFF
TRBV2	-	TRBJ2-7	-	TGTGCCAGCAGTGAAGAGAGGCAGCGGCAGTACTTC	CASSEERQRQYF
TRBV21-1	-	TRBJ2-3	-	TGTGCCAGCAGCACCAAAGGAGGGACTAGCGGGAGGGGGGCCACAGATACGCAGTATTTT	CASSTKGGTSGRGATDTQYF
TRBV5-6	-	TRBJ1-2	once	TGTGCCAGCAGCCCACGAACAGCGGGGAACTATGGCTACACCTTC	CASSPRTAGNYGYTF
TRBV2	-	TRBJ2-7	-	TGTGCCACCCTTCCCGGACAACCCCTAGGGGAGCAGTACTTC	CATLPGQPLGEQYF
TRBV7-2	-	TRBJ2-7	-	TGTGCCAGCAGCCCCGGGACACCTCCCTACGAGCAGTACTTC	CASSPGTPPYEQYF
TRBV3-1/TRBV3-2	-	TRBJ1-4	-	TGTGCCAGCAGCCAAGGGGCCATTTCAGCAACTAATGAAAAACTGTTTTTT	CASSQGAISATNEKLFF
TRBV11-2	-	TRBJ1-6	once	TGTGCCAGCAGCTCAACGACCTCGGGACGCTCACCCCTCCACTTT	CASSSTTSGRSPLHF
TRBV19	TRBD1	TRBJ2-5	-	TGTGCCAGTAGTACCGGACAGGAGGCACAAGAGACCCAGTACTTC	CASSTGQEAQETQYF
TRBV30	-	TRBJ1-4	-	TGTGCCTGCCCGGGGGAGCTAAGTGAAAAACTGTTTTTT	CACPGELSEKLFF
TRBV24-1	-	TRBJ2-1	-	TGTGCCACCAGCGCGGGGCTATCCTACAATGAGCAGTTCTTC	CATSAGLSYNEQFF
TRBV7-2	-	TRBJ2-1	-	TGTGCCAGCAGGTACGACGGGGGATCCTACAATGAGCAGTTCTTC	CASRYDGGSYNEQFF
TRBV27	-	TRBJ1-3	-	TGTGCCACCAGACAAGGAAACACCATATATTTT	CATRQGNTIYF
TRBV2	TRBD2	TRBJ2-2	-	TGTGCCAGCAGTGCTACCGGGACTAGCGGGAGCTACAACACCGGGGAGCTGTTTTTT	CASSATGTSGSYNTGELFF
TRBV4-2	-	TRBJ1-2	-	TGTGCCAGCAGCCAAGATCTCCCAGGGAACTATGGCTACACCTTC	CASSQDLPGNYGYTF
TRBV9	TRBD1	TRBJ2-3	-	TGTGCCAGCAGCGTAGCAGGACAGGACACAGATACGCAGTATTTT	CASSVAGQDTDTQYF